Below, 10 T cell receptor beta chains from the same sample are listed, as sequenced in a study of shared T cell receptors in the human thymus. TCRdb's copy holds only in-frame clones and misses some; the assay was immunoSEQ multiplex PCR. The table lists some 760,000 clones, approximately 85% of them singletons. These sequences were also reported in another study, on human thymus T cells.

The sequenced sample consisted of thymocytes. The receptors were gathered from a girl under three years old with a congenital heart defect.

The V gene is TRBV5-4, the J gene TRBJ1-4; 9 nucleotides agree with TRBD1. This CDR3 comprises 15 residues. V gave up 0 bases and J gave up 8 bases; unmatched junction bases: 5. Germline CDR1 is SGHNT and CDR2 is YYREEE (reference sequence). CDR3 amino acids: CASSLGDRVQEKLFF. The DNA for the CDR3 is TGTGCCAGCAGCTTGGGGGACAGGGTCCAGGAAAAACTGTTTTTT.

V usage is TRBV7-2 and J usage is TRBJ2-5; D unresolved. The CDR3 consists of 16 residues. From germline, CDR1 is SGHTA and CDR2 FQGNSA. V was shortened by 5 bases and J by 3 bases, with 19 bases between the two germline ends. The CDR3 nucleotides are TGTGCCAGCAGCCCCCTCCCAGGCCCCAAAAAAGAGACCCAGTACTTC. It yields the protein CASSPLPGPKKETQYF.

J is TRBJ1-6 and V is TRBV6-1, with TRBD1 as a possible D gene (6 bases). V was clipped by 2 bases and J by 10 bases, with 18 bases between them. Germline V gene data show CDR1 as MNHNS and CDR2 as SASEGT. The CDR3 runs to 16 residues. Here the CDR3 DNA reads TGTGCCAGCAGTGAACAAGTAAGGGGGTTAGGATCACCCCTCCACTTT. This gives the protein CASSEQVRGLGSPLHF.

The gene calls are TRBV6-5 and TRBJ2-3; TRBD2 agrees at 8 bases. Germline V gives CDR1 MNHEY, CDR2 SVGAGI. The CDR3 length is 15 residues. V shed 2 bases and J 1 base; nucleotides not matched to a gene: 2. CDR3 in amino acids: CASSYEAGGTDTQYF. Written as DNA, the CDR3 is TGTGCCAGCAGTTACGAAGCGGGGGGCACAGATACGCAGTATTTT.

The V and J genes are TRBV9 and TRBJ2-5; 8 bases are a match to TRBD1. The CDR3 totals 15 residues. Germline V lookup: CDR1 SGDLS, CDR2 YYNGEE. Losses at the gene ends were 3 bases for V and 5 bases for J; bases not matched to a gene: 9. The CDR3 is CASSAGGLGRETQYF. In nucleotides, the CDR3 is TGTGCCAGCAGCGCAGGGGGCCTGGGACGGGAGACCCAGTACTTC.

The chain joins TRBV27 to TRBJ1-2; D is unclear. The CDR3 runs to 13 residues. V lost 3 bases, J lost 8 bases, and 13 bases lay in between. Germline V lookup: CDR1 MNHEY, CDR2 SMNVEV (reference sequence). CDR3 protein: CASSFEGSGGYTF. DNA of the CDR3: TGTGCCAGCAGTTTTGAGGGCTCTGGGGGCTACACCTTC.

This chain links TRBV5-1 with TRBJ1-2, with D perhaps matching TRBD1 (5 bases). Germline V gives CDR1 SGHRS, CDR2 YFSETQ. There are 13 residues in the CDR3. V was clipped by 4 bases and J by 1 base, with 8 bases between them. The CDR3 region is CASSQDNNYGYTF. CDR3 DNA: TGCGCCAGCAGCCAGGACAATAACTATGGCTACACCTTC. The whole variable domain, remainder taken from reference TRBV5-1 and TRBJ1-2, is KAGVTQTPRYLIKTRGQQVTLSCSPISGHRSVSWYQQTPGQGLQFLFEYFSETQRNKGNFPGRFSGRQFSNSRSEMNVSTLELGDSALYLCASSQDNNYGYTFGSGTRLTVV.

The sample holds a few counts of this clone. The chain joins TRBV7-8 to TRBJ1-5; 7 bases map to TRBD1. The CDR3 is 17 residues long. Per germline, CDR1 SGHVS and CDR2 FQNEAQ. The ends lost 5 bases at V and 0 bases at J; junction bases unmatched: 10. The CDR3 DNA reads TGTGCCAGCAGCCTCAGGACAGGCCATTATAGCAATCAGCCCCAGCATTTT. Translating gives CASSLRTGHYSNQPQHF.

The chain links TRBV28 to TRBJ1-2, with TRBD1 identical over 10 bases. The ends lost 3 bases at V and 3 bases at J; junction bases unmatched: 4. CDR3 length: 15 residues. Germline CDR1 and CDR2: MDHEN and SYDVKM. CDR3 region: CASSLDRGMDYGYTF. CDR3 nucleotides: TGTGCCAGCAGTTTGGACAGGGGGATGGACTATGGCTACACCTTC.

The chain links TRBV2 to TRBJ2-3, with 12 bases aligning to TRBD2. Germline trimming cut 6 bases from V and 4 bases from J; bases unmatched to any gene: 20. Germline V CDR1 and CDR2: SNHLY, FYNNEI. The CDR3 totals 20 residues. CDR3 bases: TGTGCCAGCAGGAATAGAGGACTAGCGGGGCCCCCTGATCTCCCAGATACGCAGTATTTT. Translating it yields CASRNRGLAGPPDLPDTQYF.